This record covers a single TCR beta chain. In the original analysis: Amplifying reference gene primers gave estimates of nucleated cell counts. Clones were sequenced by immunoSEQ multiplex PCR, and TCRdb holds only the in-frame ones, with some missing. From that table come the V and J calls and clone size; the DNA was used to work out D and trimming. The sample lists around 200,000 clones, 80% to 85% occurring once. The data originate from a study of blood T cell repertoires in COVID-19. V shed 5 bases and J shed 3 bases, with 11 bases lying between them. CDR1 is SEHNR and CDR2 is FQNEAQ in the germline V gene (reference sequence). This CDR3 comprises 15 residues.

The TCR comes from a woman at least 80 years old with active or convalescent COVID-19. The sample comprised peripheral blood. V usage is TRBV7-9 and J usage is TRBJ2-6; tentative D call: TRBD2 (6 bases). The CDR3 spells CASSPPGVGANVLTF. CDR3 nucleotide sequence: TGTGCCAGCAGCCCGCCGGGGGTTGGGGCCAACGTCCTGACTTTC.